These T cell receptor beta chains were read from a single sample in a study of blood T cell repertoires in COVID-19. Sequenced by immunoSEQ multiplex PCR; TCRdb stores in-frame clones only, minus some. Among under 300,000 clones listed, 85% to 90% were seen once. The material sequenced was PBMCs or T cells enriched from blood (not recorded which). All receptors come from a woman aged 60-75 years who had recovered from COVID-19. Each CDR3 is given with its conserved first and last residue. Fields, in order: V gene, CDR3 length, D gene, J gene, clone size, CDR3 DNA, CDR3 protein. The D gene is left open where the match is weak. The size entry is marked missing in some rows and otherwise reads once, few, many or a size class.

V: TRBV10-1; length: 17; D: TRBD2; J: TRBJ2-1; size: -; DNA: TGCGCCAGCAGCTTGGGGCTAGCGGGGGACTCCTACAATGAGCAGTTCTTC; CDR3: CASSLGLAGDSYNEQFF
V: TRBV5-1; length: 14; D: TRBD1; J: TRBJ2-1; size: -; DNA: TGCGCCAGCAGCCTGTCGGGACAGGACAATGAGCAGTTCTTC; CDR3: CASSLSGQDNEQFF
V: TRBV4-2; length: 16; D: -; J: TRBJ2-2; size: -; DNA: TGTGCCAGCAGCGCCTCGGAGACCTCGGGCACCGGGGAGCTGTTTTTT; CDR3: CASSASETSGTGELFF
V: TRBV28; length: 15; D: -; J: TRBJ2-1; size: once; DNA: TGTGCCAGCAGACAGACTAGTTTCCCCTACAATGAGCAGTTCTTC; CDR3: CASRQTSFPYNEQFF
V: TRBV7-8; length: 17; D: TRBD2; J: TRBJ2-2; size: -; DNA: TGTGCCAGCAGCCTTACTAGCGGGGGCCTGAACACCGGGGAGCTGTTTTTT; CDR3: CASSLTSGGLNTGELFF
V: TRBV3-1/TRBV3-2; length: 14; D: -; J: TRBJ1-2; size: -; DNA: TGTGCCAGCAGCCAAGACACAGGTCCTATAGGCTACACCTTC; CDR3: CASSQDTGPIGYTF
V: TRBV5-5; length: 15; D: TRBD1; J: TRBJ1-4; size: few; DNA: TGTGCCAGCAGGACTTCGGGTCAGGGGGAGAAAAAACTGTTTTTT; CDR3: CASRTSGQGEKKLFF
V: TRBV7-9; length: 11; D: -; J: TRBJ1-2; size: -; DNA: TGTGCCAGCAGCTCAACTAATGGCTACACCTTC; CDR3: CASSSTNGYTF
V: TRBV7-9; length: 12; D: -; J: TRBJ2-1; size: -; DNA: TGTGCCAGCAGCTTAGTCTACGGTGAGCAGTTCTTC; CDR3: CASSLVYGEQFF
V: TRBV2; length: 11; D: -; J: TRBJ2-1; size: -; DNA: TGTGCCAGCAGACAGTACAATGAGCAGTTCTTC; CDR3: CASRQYNEQFF
V: TRBV30; length: 13; D: -; J: TRBJ2-3; size: -; DNA: TGTGCCTGGAGTGGGCGGAACACAGATACGCAGTATTTT; CDR3: CAWSGRNTDTQYF
V: TRBV7-2; length: 12; D: -; J: TRBJ2-7; size: -; DNA: TGTGCCAGCAGCCCCCGACTGCACGAGCAGTACTTC; CDR3: CASSPRLHEQYF
V: TRBV18; length: 15; D: TRBD2; J: TRBJ2-5; size: -; DNA: TGTGCCAGCTCACCCGGGACTAGCAACCAAGAGACCCAGTACTTC; CDR3: CASSPGTSNQETQYF
V: TRBV2; length: 13; D: -; J: TRBJ1-2; size: -; DNA: TGTGCCAGCACCCCAATAAGCGGGTTCGGCTACACCTTC; CDR3: CASTPISGFGYTF